These 21 T cell receptor beta chains originate from one sample sequenced in a study of post-analysis software for immune sequencing data (dated by TCRdb to the mid-2010s). These receptors lack a known antigen. Here is what the overall study found, with its caveats: Patients showed significantly higher frequencies than controls for a handful of TRBV segments, among them TRBV5-6, TRBV5-1 and TRBV20-1.

The method behind the library was PCR. Sequencer: Illumina HiSeq 2500. To reduce PCR and sequencing biases, unique molecular identifiers were incorporated into the TCR beta cDNA libraries. TCRdb redid the processing of the public reads, applying fastp at Q25 and MiXCR, and retained in-frame beta chains. One record per CDR3 amino acid sequence lists the most common genes and DNA. This sample has 380,000 or so distinct CDR3 sequences in its table, and roughly 36% of those were observed once. Together, the top ten hold roughly 12% of the sample. Sample: blood. The receptors come from a girl between 5 and 17 years old with multiple sclerosis.

In this sample, this clonotype turned up a few times. J is TRBJ1-2 and V is TRBV10-3; D remains unclear. With 3 bases removed from V and 4 bases from J, the gap between germline ends came to 15 bases. This CDR3 is 15 amino acids long. The germline V gene has CDR1 ENHRY and CDR2 SYGVKD. The CDR3 DNA sequence: TGTGCCATCAGTGACTTAGATGATTCACCCTATGGCTACACCTTC. This codes for CAISDLDDSPYGYTF.

This clonotype occurred a few times. V usage is TRBV7-9 and J usage is TRBJ2-3; TRBD2 aligns across 7 bases. V was clipped by 5 bases and J by 0 bases; unmatched bases: 5. From germline, CDR1 is SEHNR and CDR2 FQNEAQ (reference sequence). There are 15 residues in the CDR3. The CDR3 loop reads CASSTRGESTDTQYF. DNA for the CDR3: TGTGCCAGCAGCACCCGGGGGGAGAGCACAGATACGCAGTATTTT. Using reference TRBV7-9 and TRBJ2-3 for the parts outside the CDR3, the full variable domain is DTGVSQNPRHKITKRGQNVTFRCDPISEHNRLYWYRQTLGQGPEFLTYFQNEAQLEKSRLLSDRFSAERPKGSFSTLEIQRTEQGDSAMYLCASSTRGESTDTQYFGPGTRLTVL.

This clonotype has only a few counts. The rearrangement uses TRBV6-5 and TRBJ2-5; TRBD2 aligns across 8 bases. Germline-derived CDR1 and CDR2 are MNHEY and SVGAGI. The CDR3 runs to 15 residues. Losses at the gene ends were 0 bases for V and 3 bases for J; bases not matched to a gene: 3. CDR3: CASSYSTGGEETQYF. In DNA form, the CDR3 reads TGTGCCAGCAGTTACTCGACCGGGGGGGAAGAGACCCAGTACTTC.

The chain recombines TRBV7-2 with TRBJ1-1, with a possible D match to TRBD1 (6 bases). The CDR3 covers 13 residues. The germline V gene has CDR1 SGHTA and CDR2 FQGNSA. Trimming stripped 5 bases from V and 7 bases from J, with 14 bases between. In DNA, the CDR3 is TGTGCCAGCAGCCCGCAGAGGGGGATTGAAGCTTTCTTT. Amino acid sequence: CASSPQRGIEAFF.

This chain joins TRBV5-1 and TRBJ2-7, with 9 positions matching TRBD2. From germline, CDR1 is SGHRS and CDR2 YFSETQ. The V segment lost 3 bases and the J segment 3 bases; nucleotides outside the gene matches: 13. The CDR3 contains 17 residues. Written as DNA, the CDR3 is TGCGCCAGCAGCTCTCGTGGGGCTAGCGGGAAATTCTACGAGCAGTACTTC. It yields the protein CASSSRGASGKFYEQYF.

The gene calls are TRBV24-1 and TRBJ2-5, with a tentative D call TRBD2 (5 bases). Trimming took off 0 bases at V and 4 bases at J, with 11 bases between the two ends. CDR1 and CDR2 (germline): KGHDR, SFDVKD. This CDR3 is built from 15 residues. The CDR3 region has the DNA TGTGCCACCAGTGATTTGCAGTGGGCGGGAGAGACCCAGTACTTC. It is translated as CATSDLQWAGETQYF.

The chain combines TRBV12-3 or TRBV12-4 with TRBJ1-5; no reliable D call. This CDR3 spans 8 amino acids. The V and J ends lost 5 bases and 13 bases respectively, with 3 bases between them. DNA of the CDR3: TGTGCCAGCAGTACTCAGCATTTT. Translating it yields CASSTQHF.

The chain combines TRBV7-2 with TRBJ2-7; 8 bases agree with TRBD1. Germline CDR1 SGHTA, CDR2 FQGNSA. With V trimmed by 5 bases and J by 5 bases, 8 bases remained unmatched. This CDR3 region has 14 residues. CDR3 region: CASSPWTGPHEQYF. CDR3 sequence (DNA): TGTGCCAGCAGCCCCTGGACAGGGCCCCACGAGCAGTACTTC.

V and J are TRBV6-6 and TRBJ2-1; 8 nucleotides match TRBD2. V trimming: 7 bases; J trimming: 2 bases; junction bases outside the gene matches: 10. From germline, CDR1 is MNHNY and CDR2 SVGAGI (reference sequence). This CDR3 contains 16 residues. In nucleotides, the CDR3 is TGTGCCAGCAACCTCAAAGCGGGGGCCCCCTACAATGAGCAGTTCTTC. It is translated as CASNLKAGAPYNEQFF.

The V and J genes are TRBV5-1 and TRBJ2-1; 13 nucleotides line up with TRBD2. The length of the CDR3 is 17 residues. The V gene end was trimmed by 1 base and the J gene end by 6 bases; junction bases not matched to a gene: 7. CDR1 and CDR2 (germline): SGHRS, YFSETQ. The CDR3 protein is CASSLSVTSGGFNEQFF. CDR3 nucleotides: TGCGCCAGCAGCTTGTCCGTGACTAGCGGGGGGTTCAATGAGCAGTTCTTC.

A few counts support this clonotype. V and J are TRBV7-3 and TRBJ2-3; 7 nucleotides align to TRBD1. This CDR3 contains 17 residues. Germline CDR1 reads SGHTA; CDR2 reads FQGTGA. The J segment lost 2 bases and the V segment lost 5 bases, leaving 13 bases of the junction unmatched. CDR3 nucleotides: TGTGCCAGCAGCCCAGGGAGACAGGGCAGATACACAGATACGCAGTATTTT. Amino acid sequence: CASSPGRQGRYTDTQYF.

The chain links TRBV12-3 or TRBV12-4 to TRBJ2-3, with 8 positions matching TRBD2. V was pared by 5 bases and J by 0 bases, with 4 bases of the junction left unmatched. CDR3 length equals 15 residues. CDR3 sequence reads: CASSPKRGSTDTQYF. CDR3 nucleotides: TGTGCCAGCAGTCCTAAGCGGGGGAGCACAGATACGCAGTATTTT.

The chain links TRBV6-6 to TRBJ2-7, with TRBD2 as a possible D gene (6 bases). Germline values: CDR1 MNHNY, CDR2 SVGAGI (reference sequence). The CDR3 runs to 14 residues. Trimming left V 2 bases short and J 2 bases short, with 10 bases between. DNA of the CDR3: TGTGCCAGCAGTTACGGCACTAGCACCTACGAGCAGTACTTC. This encodes CASSYGTSTYEQYF.

The chain carries TRBV5-1 and TRBJ2-5, with 8 bases identical to TRBD1. V lost 2 bases and J lost 2; bases outside the gene matches: 5. This CDR3 has 15 residues. The germline V gene encodes CDR1 SGHRS and CDR2 YFSETQ. The CDR3 bases are TGCGCCAGCAGCTTTCATTGGACAGGGCAAGAGACCCAGTACTTC. Its translation is CASSFHWTGQETQYF.

The chain recombines TRBV11-2 with TRBJ2-7; TRBD2 matches 13 bases. CDR1 is SGHAT and CDR2 is FQNNGV in the germline V gene. This CDR3 contains 15 residues. After removal of 5 bases from V and 2 bases from J, the junction contained 3 bases not matched to a gene. The CDR3 DNA reads as TGTGCCAGCAGCACGACTAGCGGGGGGCCCTACGAGCAGTACTTC. It is translated as CASSTTSGGPYEQYF.

This chain links TRBV20-1 with TRBJ1-6; tentative D call: TRBD1 (5 bases). The V gene lost 3 bases and the J gene lost 4 bases, with 16 bases spanning the gap. The germline V gene encodes CDR1 DFQATT and CDR2 SNEGSKA (reference sequence). The CDR3 length is 16 residues. The CDR3 DNA reads as TGCAGTGCTAGCGGGGCAGGGCGCCCGTATAATTCACCCCTCCACTTT. Its protein is CSASGAGRPYNSPLHF.

The CDR3 is CASSLEGTGLETQYF. DNA of the CDR3: TGCGCCAGCAGCTTGGAAGGGACAGGTCTTGAGACCCAGTACTTC. V gene TRBV5-1 combines with J gene TRBJ2-5, with TRBD1 identical over 8 bases. Germline CDR1 and CDR2: SGHRS and YFSETQ. This CDR3 has 15 amino acids. V lost 0 bases, J lost 5 bases, and 6 bases stayed unmatched.

The chain is built from TRBV7-9 and TRBJ2-7, with D uncertain. V lost 1 base and J 2 bases, leaving 9 bases between the germline ends. The CDR3 runs to 14 residues. CDR1 SEHNR and CDR2 FQNEAQ come from the germline V gene (reference sequence). In DNA form, the CDR3 reads TGTGCCAGCAGCTTAGATTGGGGAACCTACGAGCAGTACTTC. This codes for CASSLDWGTYEQYF.

The chain combines TRBV20-1 with TRBJ1-5, with D possibly being TRBD1 (5 bases). Trimming pared 7 bases from V and 0 bases from J, leaving 16 bases between. The length of the CDR3 is 15 residues. CDR1 and CDR2 from the germline V gene are DFQATT and SNEGSKA (reference sequence). The CDR3 DNA reads as TGCAGTGTATCCAGGGAGATTTATAGCAATCAGCCCCAGCATTTT. This sequence encodes CSVSREIYSNQPQHF.

The rearrangement links TRBV20-1 to TRBJ2-4, with a weak D call TRBD1 (5 bases). The CDR3 has 11 residues. V was shortened by 6 bases and J by 9 bases, with 12 bases between the two germline ends. The germline gives CDR1 DFQATT, CDR2 SNEGSKA (reference sequence). The CDR3 DNA follows: TGCAGTGCGGAAAGGGGAAGCATTCAGTACTTC. Its translation: CSAERGSIQYF.

J is TRBJ1-2 and V is TRBV5-4; 9 bases agree with TRBD1. The germline V gene encodes CDR1 SGHNT and CDR2 YYREEE (reference sequence). V lost 2 bases to trimming and J lost 8 bases; unmatched junction nucleotides: 10. This CDR3 comprises 15 residues. The CDR3 loop reads CASSFPGTGRNGYTF. CDR3 nucleotides: TGTGCCAGCAGCTTCCCCGGGACAGGGAGGAACGGCTACACCTTC.